A single sample gave rise to the 5 T cell receptor beta chains below, sequenced in a study of Tregs in tolerant kidney transplant recipients. Using immunoSEQ multiplex PCR, the repertoire was profiled, and TCRdb retains in-frame clones only, with some absent. Among roughly 46,000 clones, roughly nine tenths were seen once, and the ten largest hold 0.7%. The sample comprised Tregs from blood. All receptors derive from a human donor in good health.

The chain joins TRBV27 to TRBJ2-1; TRBD2 agrees at 8 bases. J was trimmed by 6 bases and V by 5 bases; bases with no gene match: 12. The length of the CDR3 is 16 residues. The germline V gene has CDR1 MNHEY and CDR2 SMNVEV (reference sequence). The CDR3 protein is CASSRISGNAGNEQFF. In nucleotides, the CDR3 is TGTGCCAGCAGTCGGATTAGCGGGAATGCGGGCAATGAGCAGTTCTTC.

The gene calls are TRBV7-6 and TRBJ2-7; D is unresolved. From germline, CDR1 is SGHVS and CDR2 FNYEAQ. The CDR3 has 14 amino acids. With 5 bases removed from V and 2 bases from J, the gap between germline ends came to 13 bases. In DNA, the CDR3 is TGTGCCAGCAGCCCGTCGGACGGTGCCTACGAGCAGTACTTC. Amino acid sequence: CASSPSDGAYEQYF.

The rearrangement uses TRBV2 and TRBJ2-5; TRBD1 matches at 10 bases. Germline CDR1 is SNHLY and CDR2 is FYNNEI. Unmatched junction bases numbered 6, after V lost 9 bases and J lost 5 bases. There are 13 residues in the CDR3. CDR3 residues: CASKTGGWETQYF. The CDR3 region has the DNA TGTGCCAGTAAGACAGGGGGCTGGGAGACCCAGTACTTC.

This chain links TRBV5-4 with TRBJ1-1; D perhaps matches TRBD1 (6 bases). This CDR3 spans 15 amino acids. CDR1 and CDR2 from the germline V gene are SGHNT and YYREEE (reference sequence). Trimming stripped 4 bases from V and 0 bases from J, with 13 bases between. The CDR3 sequence is CASSPGQLMNTEAFF. CDR3 DNA sequence: TGTGCCAGCAGCCCCGGACAGTTAATGAACACTGAAGCTTTCTTT.

The chain uses TRBV5-1 and TRBJ1-4; D ambiguous. Per germline, CDR1 SGHRS and CDR2 YFSETQ. V was pared by 1 base and J by 0 bases, with 7 bases between. The length of the CDR3 is 15 residues. The CDR3 coding sequence is TGCGCCAGCAGCTTGCTATGGGCAACTAATGAAAAACTGTTTTTT. Amino acids: CASSLLWATNEKLFF.